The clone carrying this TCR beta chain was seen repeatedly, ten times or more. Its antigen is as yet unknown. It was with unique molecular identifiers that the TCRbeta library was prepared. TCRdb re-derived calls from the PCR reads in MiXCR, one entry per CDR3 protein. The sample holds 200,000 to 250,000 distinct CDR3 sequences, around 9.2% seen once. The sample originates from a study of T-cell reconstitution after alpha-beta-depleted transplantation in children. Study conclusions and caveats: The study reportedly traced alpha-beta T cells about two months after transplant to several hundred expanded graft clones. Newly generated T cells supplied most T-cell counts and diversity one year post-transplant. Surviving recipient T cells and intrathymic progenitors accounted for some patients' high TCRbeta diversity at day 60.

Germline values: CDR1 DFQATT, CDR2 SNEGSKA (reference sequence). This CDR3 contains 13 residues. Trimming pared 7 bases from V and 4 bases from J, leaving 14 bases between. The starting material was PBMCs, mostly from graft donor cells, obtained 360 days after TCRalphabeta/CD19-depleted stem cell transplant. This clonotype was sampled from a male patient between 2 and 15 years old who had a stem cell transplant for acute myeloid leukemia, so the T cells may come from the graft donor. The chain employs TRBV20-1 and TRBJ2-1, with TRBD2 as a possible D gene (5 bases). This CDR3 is CSGRSDRYNEQFF. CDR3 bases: TGCAGTGGGAGGAGCGATAGGTACAATGAGCAGTTCTTC.